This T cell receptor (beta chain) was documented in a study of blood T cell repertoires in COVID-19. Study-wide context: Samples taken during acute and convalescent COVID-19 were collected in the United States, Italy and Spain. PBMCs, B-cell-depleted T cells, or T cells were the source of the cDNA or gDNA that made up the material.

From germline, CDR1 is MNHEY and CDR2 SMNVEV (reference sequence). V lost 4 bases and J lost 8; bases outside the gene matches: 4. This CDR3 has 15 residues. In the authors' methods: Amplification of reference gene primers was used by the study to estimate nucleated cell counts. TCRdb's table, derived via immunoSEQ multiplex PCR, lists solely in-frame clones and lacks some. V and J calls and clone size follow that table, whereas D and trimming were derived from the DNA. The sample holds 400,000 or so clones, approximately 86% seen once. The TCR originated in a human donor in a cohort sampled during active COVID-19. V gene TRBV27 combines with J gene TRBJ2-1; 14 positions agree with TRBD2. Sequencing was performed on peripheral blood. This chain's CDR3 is CASSSPGLAGDEQFF. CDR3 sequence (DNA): TGTGCCAGCAGTTCACCGGGACTAGCGGGGGATGAGCAGTTCTTC.